This T cell receptor (beta chain) emerged from a study of blood T cell repertoires in COVID-19. Study details: The United States, Italy and Spain were the sources of the acute and convalescent COVID-19 samples.

Original processing notes: Amplifying reference gene primers gave estimates of nucleated cell counts. Only in-frame clones appear in the TCRdb table, and some are missing; sequencing was by immunoSEQ multiplex PCR. V and J calls and clone size are as listed in that table; D and trimming were resolved from the DNA. The sample lists about 280,000 clones, approximately 85% occurring once. This clone appeared a few times. This TCR derives from a man aged 50-59 years with active or convalescent COVID-19. Input material: peripheral blood.

CDR3 loop: CASSQDVIGRDTQYF. Written as DNA, the CDR3 is TGCGCCAGCAGCCAAGATGTAATCGGTCGGGATACGCAGTATTTT. The J gene is TRBJ2-3, the V gene TRBV4-1; D gene uncertain. V lost 0 bases, J lost 6 bases, and 13 bases lay in between. CDR1 is MGHRA, CDR2 YSYEKL, per germline. The CDR3 covers 15 residues.